The sequence of this TCR beta chain was determined in a study of regulatory T cells in long-lasting Graves disease. Time point denoted: persistent/refractory GD, antithyroid drugs over 5 years with positive TRAb. Generation of the TCR library employed RNA extracted from PBMCs. Sequencing libraries for TCR beta were prepared with iRepertoire HTBI primers and Arm-PCR of CDR3 regions. TCRdb processed the multiplex PCR reads anew with MiXCR; each CDR3 protein has one entry. This sample has over 300,000 distinct CDR3 sequences, with roughly a fifth found just once. This clonotype was counted between two and nine times. Specimen: peripheral blood mononuclear cells (PBMCs), collected when the disease was refractory, from a patient treated with antithyroid drugs. The clonotype was recovered from a female donor with Graves disease.

The CDR3 nucleotides are TGTGCCAGTAGTACCCTCCTCGGGGAGAAGAGAGGGCCACACACCTTC. Its translation is CASSTLLGEKRGPHTF. This chain connects TRBV19 to TRBJ1-2; D uncertain. In germline, CDR1 is LNHDA, CDR2 SQIVND (reference sequence). The ends were cut back, 4 bases at V and 12 bases at J, with 27 bases in the middle. The CDR3 is 16 residues long.